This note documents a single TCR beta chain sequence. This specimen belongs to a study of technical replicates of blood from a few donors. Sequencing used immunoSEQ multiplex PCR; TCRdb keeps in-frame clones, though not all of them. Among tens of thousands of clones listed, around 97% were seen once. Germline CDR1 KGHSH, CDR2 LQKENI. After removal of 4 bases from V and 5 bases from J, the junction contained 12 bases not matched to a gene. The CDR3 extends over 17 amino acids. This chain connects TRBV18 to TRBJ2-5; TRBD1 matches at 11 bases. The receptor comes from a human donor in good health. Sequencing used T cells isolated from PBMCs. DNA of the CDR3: TGTGCCAGCTCACGGTCTGGGACAGGGGGAAATGATGAGACCCAGTACTTC. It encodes CASSRSGTGGNDETQYF. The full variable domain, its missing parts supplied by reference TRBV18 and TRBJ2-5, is NAGVMQNPRHLVRRRGQEARLRCSPMKGHSHVYWYRQLPEEGLKFMVYLQKENIIDESGMPKERFSAEFPKEGPSILRIQQVVRGDSAAYFCASSRSGTGGNDETQYFGPGTRLLVL.